These 26 T cell receptor beta chains were all obtained from the same sample, sequenced in a study of shared clonotypes between healthy human individuals. The data were produced by immunoSEQ multiplex PCR, yet TCRdb's version contains in-frame clones alone and is incomplete. The table has 2 million to 2.5 million clones, 95% seen once. Specimen: naive CD4+ T cells sorted from blood. Documented subset: CD45RA+ positively selected. Receptors were obtained from a man aged 18 to 29 in good health.

CDR3 in DNA: TGTGCCAGCAGTTCCCTTACAGGGATTCGGACCGGGGAGCTGTTTTTT. It codes for CASSSLTGIRTGELFF. The V gene is TRBV27, the J gene TRBJ2-2; tentative D call: TRBD1 (6 bases). CDR3 size: 16 residues. Germline V gene sequence: CDR1 MNHEY, CDR2 SMNVEV (reference sequence). Trimming cost V 4 bases and J 5 bases, with 17 bases left between them.

The chain couples TRBV19 to TRBJ2-5, with D unclear. V lost 5 bases, J lost 5 bases, and 12 bases lay in between. There are 13 residues in the CDR3. Per germline, CDR1 LNHDA and CDR2 SQIVND (reference sequence). CDR3 sequence reads: CASSPIGLETQYF. For the CDR3, the DNA is TGTGCCAGTAGTCCCATCGGGTTGGAGACCCAGTACTTC.

The chain uses TRBV29-1 and TRBJ2-1; TRBD2 agrees at 10 bases. CDR3 length: 12 amino acids. The germline gives CDR1 SQVTM, CDR2 ANQGSEA. The V segment lost 4 bases and the J segment 9 bases; nucleotides outside the gene matches: 3. The CDR3 reads CSVVLAGFEQFF. The CDR3 nucleotides are TGCAGCGTTGTACTAGCGGGATTTGAGCAGTTCTTC.

V is TRBV9 and J is TRBJ2-7; perhaps TRBD1 as D (6 bases). The germline gives CDR1 SGDLS, CDR2 YYNGEE. This CDR3 contains 14 residues. V was cut by 5 bases and J by 0 bases, with 12 bases left in between. CDR3 in amino acids: CASRGDTSSYEQYF. Here the CDR3 DNA reads TGTGCCAGCAGAGGGGACACGAGCTCCTACGAGCAGTACTTC.

This clone appeared once. CDR3 loop: CASGTSFTDTQYF. The CDR3 DNA is TGTGCCAGTGGGACTAGCTTCACAGATACGCAGTATTTT. The V call is TRBV27, the J call TRBJ2-3; TRBD2 agrees at 9 bases. This CDR3 has 13 amino acids. J gave up 2 bases and V 9 bases, and 3 bases lay outside the gene matches. The germline gives CDR1 MNHEY, CDR2 SMNVEV (reference sequence).

This rearrangement joins TRBV5-1 to TRBJ2-2; TRBD1 might be the D (6 bases). Germline loops: CDR1 SGHRS, CDR2 YFSETQ. CDR3 length: 16 residues. Trimming stripped 0 bases from V and 4 bases from J, with 13 bases between. The CDR3 DNA reads TGCGCCAGCAGCTTGGTTCAGGGGCGGATCACCGGGGAGCTGTTTTTT. Amino acid sequence: CASSLVQGRITGELFF.

The CDR3 loop reads CASSSRRGGNYGYTF. CDR3 sequence (DNA): TGTGCCAGCAGTTCTCGGCGGGGAGGTAACTATGGCTACACCTTC. This chain connects TRBV28 to TRBJ1-2; D not resolved. CDR1 is MDHEN and CDR2 is SYDVKM in the germline V gene. The CDR3 sequence is 15 residues long. Between the trimmed V and J ends, which lost 4 bases and 1 base, there was a span of 13 bases.

The chain is built from TRBV5-1 and TRBJ2-7, with 8 bases identical to TRBD1. The CDR3 has 17 residues. CDR1 is SGHRS and CDR2 is YFSETQ in the germline V gene. Trimming cost V 4 bases and J 0 bases; bases outside gene matches: 12. The CDR3 region is CASSPGQGRRSSYEQYF. As DNA, the CDR3 is TGCGCCAGCAGCCCTGGACAGGGACGAAGGAGCTCCTACGAGCAGTACTTC. The full variable domain, rest sourced from reference TRBV5-1 and TRBJ2-7, is KAGVTQTPRYLIKTRGQQVTLSCSPISGHRSVSWYQQTPGQGLQFLFEYFSETQRNKGNFPGRFSGRQFSNSRSEMNVSTLELGDSALYLCASSPGQGRRSSYEQYFGPGTRLTVT.

This sequence joins TRBV30 and TRBJ2-3; the match to TRBD2 covers 8 bases. Germline-derived CDR1 and CDR2 are GTSNPN and SVGIG (reference sequence). The CDR3 extends over 14 amino acids. V lost 8 bases and J lost 1; bases outside the gene matches: 8. The CDR3 is CAREGGGGTDTQYF. CDR3 in DNA: TGTGCCCGGGAGGGCGGCGGGGGCACAGATACGCAGTATTTT.

This clone was counted a single time. This sequence joins TRBV27 and TRBJ1-2; no firm D call. Trimming removed 9 bases at V and 0 bases at J, with 11 bases between. The CDR3 covers 13 residues. From germline, CDR1 is MNHEY and CDR2 SMNVEV (reference sequence). This chain's CDR3 is CARPRGPNYGYTF. DNA for the CDR3: TGTGCCAGGCCTCGAGGGCCTAACTATGGCTACACCTTC.

This sequence joins TRBV7-8 and TRBJ1-1; D gene uncertain. Trimming removed 5 bases from V and 3 bases from J, with 10 bases in between. The length of the CDR3 is 13 residues. Per germline, CDR1 SGHVS and CDR2 FQNEAQ. CDR3 loop: CASSVLRDTEAFF. The CDR3 bases are TGTGCCAGCAGCGTGCTTAGGGACACTGAAGCTTTCTTT.

The chain is built from TRBV18 and TRBJ2-2; TRBD2 might be the D (6 bases). V gave up 6 bases and J gave up 0 bases, with 11 bases separating them. This CDR3 spans 15 amino acids. The germline V gene has CDR1 KGHSH and CDR2 LQKENI. The CDR3 sequence is CASSRPGANTGELFF. The CDR3 DNA follows: TGTGCCAGCTCCCGCCCGGGGGCGAACACCGGGGAGCTGTTTTTT.

The chain carries TRBV28 and TRBJ1-2, with a weak D call TRBD1 (5 bases). V was cut by 2 bases and J by 10 bases, with 8 bases left in between. CDR1 MDHEN and CDR2 SYDVKM come from the germline V gene. The CDR3 spans 11 residues. CDR3 coding DNA: TGTGCCAGCAGTTTACGGGGGTTCTACACCTTC. Protein sequence: CASSLRGFYTF.

The V call is TRBV2, the J call TRBJ2-7; 12 nucleotides match TRBD2. The CDR3 is 13 residues long. Per germline, CDR1 SNHLY and CDR2 FYNNEI. Losses at the gene ends were 8 bases for V and 6 bases for J; bases not matched to a gene: 5. CDR3 loop: CASRLAGEGEQYF. DNA of the CDR3: TGTGCCAGCCGACTAGCGGGAGAAGGCGAGCAGTACTTC.

Worth noting for this clone: The sample contains more than one DNA sequence encoding this CDR3. The chain links TRBV5-1 to TRBJ2-2; tentative D call: TRBD1 (5 bases). The CDR3 spans 14 residues. Germline values: CDR1 SGHRS, CDR2 YFSETQ. V was clipped by 4 bases and J by 1 base, with 8 bases between them. CDR3 in DNA: TGCGCCAGCAGCCCCGGACAGAACACCGGGGAGCTGTTTTTT. Amino acids: CASSPGQNTGELFF.

The chain couples TRBV7-2 to TRBJ2-1; weak D call: TRBD2 (7 bases). With 1 base removed from V and 8 bases from J, the gap between germline ends came to 12 bases. CDR3 size: 14 residues. Looked up from germline, CDR1 is SGHTA and CDR2 is FQGNSA. The CDR3 nucleotides are TGTGCCAGCAGCTTAGACGGGGGGCGCGATGAGCAGTTCTTC. Translation: CASSLDGGRDEQFF. Looking up the rest from reference TRBV7-2 and TRBJ2-1 gives the full variable domain: GAGVSQSPSNKVTEKGKDVELRCDPISGHTALYWYRQSLGQGLEFLIYFQGNSAPDKSGLPSDRFSAERTGGSVSTLTIQRTQQEDSAVYLCASSLDGGRDEQFFGPGTRLTVL.

With regard to this clone: A read error may produce the germline difference seen at one junction end. The rearrangement links TRBV11-2 to TRBJ2-7; D may be TRBD2 (5 bases). The CDR3 covers 12 residues. Germline V gene data show CDR1 as SGHAT and CDR2 as FQNNGV. CDR3 DNA sequence: TGTGCCAGCAGCTCAAACCGATTCGGGATGGACTTC. Translating it yields CASSSNRFGMDF.

The CDR3 nucleotides are TGCGCCAGCAGCTTGGCCGCAGGGGTTGGGACGGAGGAAAAACTGTTTTTT. Translated, it gives CASSLAAGVGTEEKLFF. V usage is TRBV5-1 and J usage is TRBJ1-4; the D gene is possibly TRBD1 (6 bases). V was pared by 0 bases and J by 8 bases, with 20 bases between. Germline V gene sequence: CDR1 SGHRS, CDR2 YFSETQ. This CDR3 has 17 residues.

This clone has only one observation. The V and J genes are TRBV30 and TRBJ1-1; D may be TRBD1 (5 bases). Germline lookup yields CDR1 GTSNPN and CDR2 SVGIG (reference sequence). The CDR3 sequence is 13 residues long. V dropped 4 bases and J dropped 1 base, with 10 bases sitting between them. The CDR3 nucleotides are TGTGCCTGGACGGACATTGGGAACACTGAAGCTTTCTTT. This gives the protein CAWTDIGNTEAFF.

The chain recombines TRBV5-6 with TRBJ1-3, with D tentatively TRBD1 (5 bases). Germline CDR1 reads SGHDT; CDR2 reads YYEEEE. CDR3 size: 16 residues. Trimming pared 0 bases from V and 2 bases from J, leaving 12 bases between. Here the CDR3 reads CASSLAWAQAGNTIYF. For the CDR3, the DNA is TGTGCCAGCAGCTTGGCATGGGCACAGGCTGGAAACACCATATATTTT.

This rearrangement joins TRBV10-1 to TRBJ2-5, with 11 bases lining up with TRBD2. The J segment lost 1 base and the V segment lost 5 bases, leaving 6 bases of the junction unmatched. The CDR3 has 16 amino acids. Germline-derived CDR1 and CDR2 are WNHNN and SYGVQD (reference sequence). CDR3 loop: CASSWSTSGIQETQYF. CDR3 in DNA: TGCGCCAGCAGTTGGTCGACTAGCGGGATCCAAGAGACCCAGTACTTC.

Of note for this clone: In the same sample, other DNA sequences code for this CDR3. The gene calls are TRBV7-8 and TRBJ2-7; D is unresolved. Germline V gene sequence: CDR1 SGHVS, CDR2 FQNEAQ. V lost 1 base and J lost 2, with 6 bases in between. CDR3 size: 13 residues. CDR3 amino acids: CASSLGRTYEQYF. CDR3 nucleotides: TGTGCCAGCAGCTTAGGGCGAACCTACGAGCAGTACTTC.

The genes are TRBV19 and TRBJ2-3; 14 nucleotides align to TRBD2. V gave up 3 bases and J gave up 3 bases; unmatched junction bases: 8. Germline CDR1 LNHDA, CDR2 SQIVND (reference sequence). The CDR3 has 18 residues. This CDR3 reads CASSMGLAGASGTDTQYF. In DNA, the CDR3 is TGTGCCAGTAGTATGGGACTAGCGGGGGCATCGGGGACAGATACGCAGTATTTT.

Turning to this clone: The identical CDR3 is also encoded by other nucleotide sequences in the sample. The rearrangement links TRBV5-1 to TRBJ2-7; 12 nucleotides agree with TRBD1. Looked up from germline, CDR1 is SGHRS and CDR2 is YFSETQ. CDR3 length: 15 residues. Trimming took 1 base from V and 7 from J; bases not matched to a gene: 6. CDR3 loop: CASSLLGQGAREQYF. DNA of the CDR3: TGCGCCAGCAGCTTGCTGGGACAGGGGGCGCGGGAGCAGTACTTC.

Comments on this clone: This CDR3 is also generated by other DNA sequences in the sample. The CDR3 sequence: CASSPGRINYGYTF. DNA for the CDR3: TGTGCCAGCTCACCAGGAAGAATTAACTATGGCTACACCTTC. The J gene is TRBJ1-2, the V gene TRBV18; D unclear. Trimming left V 2 bases short and J 1 base short, with 8 bases between. The CDR3 is 14 amino acids. Per germline, CDR1 KGHSH and CDR2 LQKENI.

V gene TRBV9 combines with J gene TRBJ1-1, with TRBD1 identical over 7 bases. The CDR3 is 14 residues long. The germline CDR1 and CDR2 sequences are SGDLS and YYNGEE. The trim removed 3 bases at V and 2 bases at J, leaving 4 bases unmatched. The DNA of the CDR3 is TGTGCCAGCAGCGCCACAGGGGAAAACACTGAAGCTTTCTTT. Translating gives CASSATGENTEAFF.